Following are 24 T cell receptor beta chains from one sample sequenced in a study of T cells in Graves' hyperthyroidism and ophthalmopathy. The TCR beta CDR3 regions underwent amplification using RNA transcripts as the source. HTBI primers drove first-round RT-PCR of the TCR CDR3. Each CDR3 protein gets one entry after TCRdb re-called the multiplex PCR reads with MiXCR. The sample shows approximately 690,000 distinct CDR3 sequences, approximately 15% of them seen only once. The sequenced sample consisted of blood. The receptors shown here come from a woman aged 50 to 65 with Graves' ophthalmopathy.

This clonotype was recorded a few times. The chain links TRBV2 to TRBJ2-1; D is uncertain. This CDR3 is 14 amino acids long. With 5 bases removed from V and 9 bases from J, the gap between germline ends came to 17 bases. The germline V gene has CDR1 SNHLY and CDR2 FYNNEI. The CDR3 protein is CASSTLSLMGEQFF. DNA for the CDR3: TGTGCCAGCAGTACCCTATCCCTAATGGGTGAGCAGTTCTTC.

This CDR3 reads CASSPGTGFVTEAFF. The CDR3 nucleotides read TGTGCCAGCAGTCCCGGGACAGGCTTCGTGACTGAAGCTTTCTTT. V and J are TRBV28 and TRBJ1-1; TRBD1 matches at 8 bases. The V gene's germline CDR1 is MDHEN and CDR2 SYDVKM. V gave up 5 bases and J gave up 5 bases; unmatched junction bases: 10. CDR3 size: 15 residues.

This clonotype occurred many times. The CDR3 bases are TGTGCCAGTTGCCCCGGCGGCACTGAAGCTTTCTTT. It yields the protein CASCPGGTEAFF. The rearrangement joins TRBV12-3 or TRBV12-4 to TRBJ1-1, with D hard to call. CDR3 size: 12 residues. V was cut by 9 bases and J by 4 bases, with 12 bases left in between.

This clonotype was seen a handful of times. With a much larger clone just one base away, this may be a read error. DNA for the CDR3: TGCGCCAGCAGCCCGGGGGACAGGTCCTACAATGAGCAGTTCTTC. Translated: CASSPGDRSYNEQFF. The chain joins TRBV5-1 to TRBJ2-1; 8 nucleotides line up with TRBD1. V dropped 4 bases and J dropped 1; count of bases not matched to a gene: 4. Germline V gene sequence: CDR1 SGHRS, CDR2 YFSETQ. The CDR3 spans 15 residues.

This clonotype was observed a handful of times. The chain joins TRBV7-2 to TRBJ2-7, with 9 bases aligning to TRBD2. The J segment lost 3 bases and the V segment lost 1 base, leaving 10 bases of the junction unmatched. This CDR3 comprises 17 residues. CDR1 and CDR2 (germline): SGHTA, FQGNSA. The CDR3 sequence: CASSLVDSGLALYEQYF. The DNA for the CDR3 is TGTGCCAGCAGCTTAGTGGATTCGGGACTAGCCCTCTACGAGCAGTACTTC.

A few counts support this clonotype. V is TRBV24-1 and J is TRBJ2-5; 10 positions match TRBD1. This CDR3 region has 17 residues. Germline CDR1 is KGHDR and CDR2 is SFDVKD. V gave up 4 bases and J gave up 1 base; unmatched junction bases: 8. In nucleotides, the CDR3 is TGTGCCACCAGTGACACCGACAGGGGGCCGTTCCAAGAGACCCAGTACTTC. Its protein product is CATSDTDRGPFQETQYF.

This clonotype occurred many times. The chain has TRBV6-2 or TRBV6-3 and TRBJ2-3; 11 nucleotides align to TRBD2. CDR3 length: 16 residues. V lost 2 bases, J lost 6 bases, and 7 bases stayed unmatched. From germline, CDR1 is MNHEY and CDR2 SVGEGT. The CDR3 DNA reads as TGTGCCAGCAGTTACCGACTAGCGGGAATGGGGGATACGCAGTATTTT. Protein product: CASSYRLAGMGDTQYF.

This clonotype was observed a few times. The V call is TRBV20-1, the J call TRBJ2-3; 8 bases map to TRBD2. V gave up 0 bases and J gave up 0 bases; unmatched junction bases: 5. The CDR3 consists of 16 residues. The germline V gene has CDR1 DFQATT and CDR2 SNEGSKA (reference sequence). The chain's CDR3 is CSAREGTRTSTDTQYF. In nucleotides, the CDR3 is TGCAGTGCTAGAGAAGGGACTAGGACTAGCACAGATACGCAGTATTTT.

V usage is TRBV11-3 and J usage is TRBJ2-7; the match to TRBD2 covers 7 bases. The germline V gene has CDR1 SGHNT and CDR2 YENEEA. The J segment lost 9 bases and the V segment lost 0 bases, leaving 14 bases of the junction unmatched. The length of the CDR3 is 16 residues. CDR3 DNA sequence: TGTGCCAGCAGCTTAGAAGAGGCTGACGCGGGAGAAAGGCAGTACTTC. This gives the protein CASSLEEADAGERQYF.

In its sample, this clonotype was seen a few times. This chain links TRBV29-1 with TRBJ2-7; TRBD2 matches 7 bases. Looked up from germline, CDR1 is SQVTM and CDR2 is ANQGSEA. V was clipped by 7 bases and J by 7 bases; unmatched bases: 10. The CDR3 extends over 12 amino acids. CDR3 sequence (DNA): TGCAGCGCCCGAGGGGAGGGCCTAGAGCAGTACTTC. This encodes CSARGEGLEQYF.

In this sample, this clonotype turned up many times. V gene TRBV6-1 combines with J gene TRBJ2-7; 7 nucleotides line up with TRBD1. CDR1 is MNHNS and CDR2 is SASEGT in the germline V gene. The CDR3 length is 15 residues. After removal of 5 bases from V and 1 base from J, the junction contained 8 bases not matched to a gene. CDR3 nucleotides: TGTGCCAGCAGTCAGAGGACAGGAGTATCCTACGAGCAGTACTTC. It translates to CASSQRTGVSYEQYF.

There are a few counts of this clonotype. The V and J genes are TRBV7-2 and TRBJ1-2; D not certain. The CDR3 is made up of 13 amino acids. Germline V gene data show CDR1 as SGHTA and CDR2 as FQGNSA. The V end lost 7 bases, the J end lost 8 bases, and 17 bases lay between the germline ends. CDR3 DNA sequence: TGTGCCAGCACCCCCACGGCCGGTGCCGGCTACACCTTC. Its translation is CASTPTAGAGYTF.

This clonotype has at least ten counts. V gene TRBV28 combines with J gene TRBJ2-1; TRBD2 agrees at 15 bases. Losses at the gene ends were 4 bases for V and 2 bases for J; bases not matched to a gene: 6. The CDR3 consists of 18 residues. Germline V lookup: CDR1 MDHEN, CDR2 SYDVKM. The chain's CDR3 is CASSYGLAGGAAYNEQFF. Here the CDR3 DNA reads TGTGCCAGCAGTTACGGACTAGCGGGAGGGGCCGCCTACAATGAGCAGTTCTTC.

This clonotype was counted at least ten times. This chain joins TRBV7-9 and TRBJ1-1; D not resolved. The CDR3 is 15 residues long. V lost 5 bases to trimming and J lost 3 bases, with 16 bases between them. CDR1 SEHNR and CDR2 FQNEAQ come from the germline V gene (reference sequence). CDR3 nucleotides: TGTGCCAGCAGCCCCCGGGGTGACCGCCACACTGAAGCTTTCTTT. Amino acids: CASSPRGDRHTEAFF.

This clonotype was recorded many times. The chain carries TRBV7-9 and TRBJ2-1, with unresolved D. The CDR3 consists of 16 residues. The V end was cut by 1 base, the J end by 5 bases, with 15 bases between. From germline, CDR1 is SEHNR and CDR2 FQNEAQ (reference sequence). CDR3 region: CASSLEAPKIHNEQFF. Written as DNA, the CDR3 is TGTGCCAGCAGCTTAGAAGCGCCCAAGATACACAATGAGCAGTTCTTC.

In the case of this clonotype: One junction end disagrees with the germline gene, perhaps due to a read error. V and J are TRBV5-1 and TRBJ2-2; D perhaps matches TRBD2 (5 bases). The germline V gene has CDR1 SGHRS and CDR2 YFSETQ. The CDR3 sequence is 15 residues long. The CDR3 sequence is CASSWELENTGDLFF. The CDR3 nucleotides read TGCGCCAGCAGCTGGGAACTAGAAAACACCGGGGATCTGTTTTTT.

This clonotype was observed a few times. The V gene is TRBV7-9, the J gene TRBJ1-3; a weak D match, TRBD1 (6 bases). The CDR3 spans 16 residues. Trimming pared 5 bases from V and 0 bases from J, leaving 14 bases between. The germline V gene has CDR1 SEHNR and CDR2 FQNEAQ (reference sequence). CDR3 residues: CASSPQGAGSGNTIYF. The CDR3 region has the DNA TGTGCCAGCAGCCCACAGGGTGCGGGCTCTGGAAACACCATATATTTT.

The sample holds many counts of this clonotype. The chain uses TRBV12-3 or TRBV12-4 and TRBJ1-5; weak D call: TRBD1 (6 bases). This CDR3 is 14 amino acids long. Trimming took 3 bases from V and 5 from J, leaving 11 bases between them. The CDR3 is CASSFGGADQPQHF. The CDR3 region has the DNA TGTGCCAGCAGTTTTGGGGGGGCCGATCAGCCCCAGCATTTT.

V gene TRBV6-1 combines with J gene TRBJ1-6; the D gene is possibly TRBD1 (5 bases). Germline CDR1 is MNHNS and CDR2 is SASEGT. V lost 2 bases and J 9 bases, leaving 14 bases between the germline ends. CDR3 length: 15 residues. CDR3 coding DNA: TGTGCCAGCAGTGAACAGGGCCCTAAGAGTTCACCCCTCCACTTT. It codes for CASSEQGPKSSPLHF.

This clonotype was detected many times. This chain's CDR3 is CASSPRSRAGDTQYF. The DNA of the CDR3 is TGTGCCAGCTCACCCAGGAGCCGTGCCGGAGATACGCAGTATTTT. The rearrangement joins TRBV18 to TRBJ2-3; no firm D call. Trimming removed 3 bases at V and 5 bases at J, with 15 bases between. CDR1 and CDR2 from the germline V gene are KGHSH and LQKENI. The CDR3 runs 15 residues.

J is TRBJ2-1 and V is TRBV6-5; the match to TRBD2 covers 10 bases. The germline gives CDR1 MNHEY, CDR2 SVGAGI. This CDR3 spans 15 amino acids. V trimming: 3 bases; J trimming: 8 bases; junction bases outside the gene matches: 7. The CDR3 loop is CASSYGSGRAYEQFF. CDR3 DNA sequence: TGTGCCAGCAGTTATGGGAGCGGGAGGGCCTATGAGCAGTTCTTC.

This clonotype was found many times. V is TRBV28 and J is TRBJ2-5; 7 bases map to TRBD1. The J segment lost 1 base and the V segment lost 6 bases, leaving 5 bases of the junction unmatched. Germline V gene lookup returns CDR1 MDHEN and CDR2 SYDVKM. This CDR3 has 14 amino acids. The CDR3, as DNA: TGTGCCAGCAGCTCGACAGGGATCCAAGAGACCCAGTACTTC. Its protein is CASSSTGIQETQYF.

The CDR3 here is CASRASSGSSYNEQFF. DNA of the CDR3: TGTGCCAGCAGGGCATCTAGCGGGAGTTCCTACAATGAGCAGTTCTTC. The J gene is TRBJ2-1, the V gene TRBV12-3 or TRBV12-4, with TRBD2 identical over 10 bases. CDR3 length: 16 amino acids. V gave up 6 bases and J gave up 1 base; unmatched junction bases: 6.

This clonotype appeared a few times. The V gene is TRBV6-2 or TRBV6-3, the J gene TRBJ2-1, with 11 nucleotides matching TRBD2. Germline V CDR1 and CDR2: MNHEY, SVGEGT. This CDR3 region has 16 residues. V was clipped by 7 bases and J by 5 bases; unmatched bases: 10. This CDR3 is CASTKNLAGGDNEQFF. As DNA, the CDR3 is TGTGCCAGCACCAAAAACCTAGCGGGAGGCGACAATGAGCAGTTCTTC.